The 17 T cell receptor beta chains given below trace back to one sample, sequenced in a study of T-cell reconstitution after alpha-beta-depleted transplantation in children. Unique molecular identifiers featured in how the TCRbeta library was prepared. TCRdb redid the calling of the PCR reads with MiXCR, one entry per CDR3 protein. The sample holds about 210,000 distinct CDR3 sequences, under 20% seen once. This sample comprised PBMCs, mostly from graft donor cells, obtained 360 days after TCRalphabeta/CD19-depleted stem cell transplant. The origin of the receptors is a male patient between 2 and 9 years old who had a stem cell transplant for acute lymphoblastic leukemia, so the T cells may come from the graft donor.

The table lists this clonotype with a few counts. V gene TRBV18 combines with J gene TRBJ1-1; the D is unclear. Trimming removed 2 bases from V and 1 base from J, with 14 bases in between. This CDR3 comprises 16 residues. The V gene's germline CDR1 is KGHSH and CDR2 LQKENI. The CDR3 region has the DNA TGTGCCAGCTCACCAGTACAAGGATCCCCGAACACTGAAGCTTTCTTT. Translated, it gives CASSPVQGSPNTEAFF.

V gene TRBV20-1 combines with J gene TRBJ1-6; a possible D gene is TRBD1 (5 bases). CDR1 is DFQATT, CDR2 SNEGSKA, per germline (reference sequence). The V end lost 6 bases, the J end lost 11 bases, and 14 bases lay between the germline ends. The CDR3 is made up of 12 amino acids. The CDR3 DNA reads as TGCAGTGCGCCCGGAGGGACTCCACCCCTCCACTTT. Translation gives CSAPGGTPPLHF.

V is TRBV3-1 and J is TRBJ2-2, with D perhaps TRBD1 (6 bases). In germline, CDR1 is LGHDT, CDR2 YNNKEL (reference sequence). This CDR3 comprises 15 residues. Trimming stripped 4 bases from V and 1 base from J, with 10 bases between. The CDR3 protein is CASSRLQGNTGELFF. CDR3 coding DNA: TGTGCCAGCAGCCGTCTACAGGGGAACACCGGGGAGCTGTTTTTT.

This chain joins TRBV18 and TRBJ2-1, with TRBD2 matching over 15 bases. Germline CDR1 and CDR2: KGHSH and LQKENI. J gave up 6 bases and V 8 bases, and 5 bases lay outside the gene matches. The CDR3 has 15 amino acids. The CDR3 reads CASLGLAGGPNEQFF. CDR3 DNA: TGTGCCAGCCTGGGACTAGCGGGAGGACCCAATGAGCAGTTCTTC. The full variable domain, in which reference TRBV18 and TRBJ2-1 provide the parts outside the CDR3, is NAGVMQNPRHLVRRRGQEARLRCSPMKGHSHVYWYRQLPEEGLKFMVYLQKENIIDESGMPKERFSAEFPKEGPSILRIQQVVRGDSAAYFCASLGLAGGPNEQFFGPGTRLTVL.

V gene TRBV12-3 or TRBV12-4 combines with J gene TRBJ2-1; TRBD1 might be the D (6 bases). V gave up 5 bases and J gave up 9 bases, with 11 bases separating them. The length of the CDR3 is 12 residues. DNA for the CDR3: TGTGCCAGCAGTCAAGGGGGTATTGAGCAGTTCTTC. Translated, it gives CASSQGGIEQFF.

This clonotype was seen only a few times. This chain's CDR3 is CASSYGYGTDTQYF. The CDR3 DNA reads as TGTGCCAGCAGTTACGGTTATGGGACAGATACGCAGTATTTT. The chain employs TRBV6-5 and TRBJ2-3; no firm D call. CDR1 and CDR2 (germline): MNHEY, SVGAGI. CDR3 length: 14 amino acids. V lost 2 bases, J lost 3 bases, and 9 bases lay in between.

This clonotype occurred many times. The chain has TRBV5-1 and TRBJ2-7; no reliable D call. Germline CDR1 reads SGHRS; CDR2 reads YFSETQ. Trimming pared 3 bases from V and 3 bases from J, leaving 13 bases between. This CDR3 region has 14 residues. This CDR3 is CASSSLEDGYEQYF. The CDR3 DNA reads TGCGCCAGCAGCTCCCTTGAGGACGGCTACGAGCAGTACTTC. Filled out from reference TRBV5-1 and TRBJ2-7, the complete variable domain reads KAGVTQTPRYLIKTRGQQVTLSCSPISGHRSVSWYQQTPGQGLQFLFEYFSETQRNKGNFPGRFSGRQFSNSRSEMNVSTLELGDSALYLCASSSLEDGYEQYFGPGTRLTVT.

This clonotype was counted only a few times. The chain carries TRBV5-1 and TRBJ1-2; D call uncertain. From germline, CDR1 is SGHRS and CDR2 YFSETQ. This CDR3 has 15 amino acids. Trimming pared 0 bases from V and 0 bases from J, leaving 9 bases between. The chain's CDR3 is CASSLDQPSNYGYTF. The DNA for the CDR3 is TGCGCCAGCAGCTTGGATCAGCCCTCTAACTATGGCTACACCTTC.

This clonotype came up a few times. The rearrangement links TRBV6-6 to TRBJ2-3; D ambiguous. The V end was cut by 10 bases, the J end by 0 bases, with 11 bases between. The germline V gene has CDR1 MNHNY and CDR2 SVGAGI (reference sequence). CDR3 length: 13 residues. CDR3 DNA: TGTGCCATGTCCGACGGAAGCACAGATACGCAGTATTTT. Translated: CAMSDGSTDTQYF.

This clonotype showed up just a few times. This chain connects TRBV7-2 to TRBJ1-1; no clear D gene. This CDR3 has 11 amino acids. V lost 3 bases to trimming and J lost 8 bases, with 7 bases between them. Per the germline V gene, CDR1 is SGHTA and CDR2 is FQGNSA. The DNA for the CDR3 is TGTGCCAGCAGCTTGCAGGTAGAAGCTTTCTTT. Translated: CASSLQVEAFF. The full variable domain, in which reference TRBV7-2 and TRBJ1-1 provide the parts outside the CDR3, is GAGVSQSPSNKVTEKGKDVELRCDPISGHTALYWYRQSLGQGLEFLIYFQGNSAPDKSGLPSDRFSAERTGGSVSTLTIQRTQQEDSAVYLCASSLQVEAFFGQGTRLTVV.

CDR3 DNA sequence: TGCAGTGCCAGCAATCAGCCCCAGCATTTT. The encoded protein is CSASNQPQHF. This chain connects TRBV20-1 to TRBJ1-5; unclear D gene. Germline values: CDR1 DFQATT, CDR2 SNEGSKA (reference sequence). The CDR3 runs 10 residues. V was cut by 6 bases and J by 1 base, with 1 base left in between.

The chain recombines TRBV30 with TRBJ1-1, with 7 bases identical to TRBD1. Germline V lookup: CDR1 GTSNPN, CDR2 SVGIG (reference sequence). Trimming removed 2 bases from V and 5 bases from J; junction bases left unmatched: 8. The CDR3 is 14 amino acids. The CDR3 DNA sequence: TGTGCCTGGAGTAGCGACAGGGTAGGAACTGAAGCTTTCTTT. It is translated as CAWSSDRVGTEAFF.

This clonotype has a count of ten or more. The rearrangement joins TRBV29-1 to TRBJ2-7; 8 nucleotides line up with TRBD1. This CDR3 comprises 15 residues. The V gene's germline CDR1 is SQVTM and CDR2 ANQGSEA. The V and J ends lost 4 bases and 0 bases, in that order; junction bases with no gene match: 8. For the CDR3, the DNA is TGCAGCGTTGTAGTCAGGGGGCTCAGCTCCTACGAGCAGTACTTC. It codes for CSVVVRGLSSYEQYF.

V and J are TRBV20-1 and TRBJ2-5; TRBD1 matches at 7 bases. This CDR3 comprises 13 residues. Trimming took 6 bases from V and 5 from J; bases not matched to a gene: 9. The germline gives CDR1 DFQATT, CDR2 SNEGSKA (reference sequence). CDR3 region: CSANDRAGETQYF. In nucleotides, the CDR3 is TGCAGTGCCAACGACAGGGCTGGGGAGACCCAGTACTTC.

This clonotype appeared a single time. At one end the junction does not follow the germline gene, possibly because of a read error. This CDR3 is CAISSKDGSGGYTF. The DNA of the CDR3 is TGTGCCATCAGTTCCAAGGATGGTTCTGGTGGCTACACCTTC. This chain joins TRBV28 and TRBJ1-2; D remains ambiguous. The length of the CDR3 is 14 residues. Germline V gene sequence: CDR1 MDHEN, CDR2 SYDVKM.

A few counts support this clonotype. The CDR3 nucleotides are TGCAGCGTTGATCTATTGGACAACCGAGATACGCAGTATTTT. Protein: CSVDLLDNRDTQYF. The chain combines TRBV29-1 with TRBJ2-3, with D perhaps matching TRBD1 (5 bases). V lost 3 bases to trimming and J lost 5 bases, with 15 bases between them. CDR3 length: 14 residues. CDR1 and CDR2 (germline): SQVTM, ANQGSEA.

CDR3 amino acids: CSAPPLAGGSGANVLTF. The DNA for the CDR3 is TGCAGTGCTCCGCCGTTAGCGGGAGGCAGTGGGGCCAACGTCCTGACTTTC. J is TRBJ2-6 and V is TRBV20-1; 10 bases agree with TRBD2. The CDR3 consists of 17 residues. V was pared by 5 bases and J by 3 bases, with 10 bases of the junction left unmatched. Germline assignment: CDR1 DFQATT and CDR2 SNEGSKA (reference sequence).